This T cell receptor (beta chain) was sequenced in a study of blood T cell repertoires in COVID-19. Study at large: The United States, Italy and Spain were the sources of the acute and convalescent COVID-19 samples. T cells, B-cell-depleted T cells, or PBMCs provided the cDNA or gDNA that served as material.

The count of this clone is one. The length of the CDR3 is 13 residues. Deletions cut 0 bases from V and 3 bases from J, with 8 bases between. In germline, CDR1 is GTSNPN, CDR2 SVGIG (reference sequence). As handled by the study authors: Amplification of reference gene primers was used by the study to estimate nucleated cell counts. TCRdb's table, derived via immunoSEQ multiplex PCR, lists solely in-frame clones and lacks some. The DNA gave D and trimming, while V, J and clone size come from that table. The data hold nearly 250,000 clones, with around 86% observed a single time. The chain couples TRBV30 to TRBJ1-1, with D hard to call. The source material was peripheral blood. This TCR derives from a woman older than 75 with COVID-19, enrolled during active disease. CDR3 sequence reads: CAWSVQSYTEAFF. CDR3 nucleotide sequence: TGTGCCTGGAGTGTACAATCCTACACTGAAGCTTTCTTT.